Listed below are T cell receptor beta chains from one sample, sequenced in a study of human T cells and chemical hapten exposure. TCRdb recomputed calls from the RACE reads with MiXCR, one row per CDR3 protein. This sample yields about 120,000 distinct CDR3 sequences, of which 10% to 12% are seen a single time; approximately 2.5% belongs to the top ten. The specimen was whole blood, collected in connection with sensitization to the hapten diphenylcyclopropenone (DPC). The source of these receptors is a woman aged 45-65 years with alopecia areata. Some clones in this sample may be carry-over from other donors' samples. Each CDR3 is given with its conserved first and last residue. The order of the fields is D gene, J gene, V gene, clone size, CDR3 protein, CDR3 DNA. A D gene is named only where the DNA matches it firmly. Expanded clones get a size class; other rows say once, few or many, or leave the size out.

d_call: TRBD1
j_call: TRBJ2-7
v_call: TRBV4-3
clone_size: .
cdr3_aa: CASSQEDRVYEQYF
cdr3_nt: TGCGCCAGCAGCCAAGAGGACAGGGTATACGAGCAGTACTTC

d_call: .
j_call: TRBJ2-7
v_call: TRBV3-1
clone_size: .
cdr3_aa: CASSQDTGISYEQYF
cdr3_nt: TGTGCCAGCAGCCAAGACACAGGTATCTCCTACGAGCAGTACTTC

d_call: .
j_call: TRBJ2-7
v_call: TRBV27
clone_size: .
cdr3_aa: CASSLYRESYEQYF
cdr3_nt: TGTGCCAGCAGTTTATATCGGGAATCCTACGAGCAGTACTTC

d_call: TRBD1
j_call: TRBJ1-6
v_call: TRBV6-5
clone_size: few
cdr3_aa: CASSYDRGNSPLHF
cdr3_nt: TGTGCCAGCAGTTACGACAGGGGCAATTCACCCCTCCACTTT

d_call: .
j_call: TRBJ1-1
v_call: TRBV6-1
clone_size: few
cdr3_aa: CASSEDTEAFF
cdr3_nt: TGTGCCAGCAGTGAGGATACTGAAGCTTTCTTT

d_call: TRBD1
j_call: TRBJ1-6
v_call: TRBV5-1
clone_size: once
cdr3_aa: CASSPTGDLSSYNSPLHF
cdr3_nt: TGCGCCAGCAGCCCCACAGGGGATCTGAGCTCCTATAATTCACCCCTCCACTTT

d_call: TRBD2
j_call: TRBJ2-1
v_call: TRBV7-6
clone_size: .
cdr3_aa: CASSPLTSDYNEQFF
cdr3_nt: TGTGCCAGCAGCCCCTTGACTAGCGATTACAATGAGCAGTTCTTC

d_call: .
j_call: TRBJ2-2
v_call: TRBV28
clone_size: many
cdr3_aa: CASSHDAPLNTGELFF
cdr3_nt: TGTGCCAGCAGCCACGACGCACCCCTCAACACCGGGGAGCTGTTTTTT

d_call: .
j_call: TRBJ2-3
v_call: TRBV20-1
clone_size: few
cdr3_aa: CSAPMKADTQYF
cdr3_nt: TGCAGTGCTCCGATGAAGGCGGATACGCAGTATTTT

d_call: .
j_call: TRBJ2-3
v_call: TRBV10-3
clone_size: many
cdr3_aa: CAIRGIQAPDTQYF
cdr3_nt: TGTGCCATCAGAGGAATACAGGCCCCCGATACGCAGTATTTT

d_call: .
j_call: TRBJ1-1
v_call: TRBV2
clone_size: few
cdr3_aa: CASNRRTEAFF
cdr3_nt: TGTGCCAGCAATAGGAGGACTGAAGCTTTCTTT

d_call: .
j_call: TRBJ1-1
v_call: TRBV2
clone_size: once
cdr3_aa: CASSSRGVNTEAFF
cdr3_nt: TGTGCCAGCAGTTCCCGTGGTGTTAACACTGAAGCTTTCTTT

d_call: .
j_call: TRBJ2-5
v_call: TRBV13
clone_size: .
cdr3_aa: CASSWGGQETQYF
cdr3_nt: TGTGCCAGCAGCTGGGGCGGTCAAGAGACCCAGTACTTC

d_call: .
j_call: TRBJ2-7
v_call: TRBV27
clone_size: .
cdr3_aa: CASSFLGRTYEQYF
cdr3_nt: TGTGCCAGCAGTTTTTTGGGACGGACCTACGAGCAGTACTTC

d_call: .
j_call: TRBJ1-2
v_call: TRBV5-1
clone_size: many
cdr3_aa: CASSLDSNYGYTF
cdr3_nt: TGCGCCAGCAGCTTGGACAGTAACTATGGCTACACCTTC

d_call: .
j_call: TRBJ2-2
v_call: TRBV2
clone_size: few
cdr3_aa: CASTSQGSDVTGELFF
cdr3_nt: TGTGCCAGCACTAGCCAGGGGAGCGATGTCACCGGGGAGCTGTTTTTT

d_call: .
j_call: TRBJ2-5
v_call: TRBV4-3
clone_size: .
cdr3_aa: CASSQEWDGQETQYF
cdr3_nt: TGCGCCAGCAGCCAAGAATGGGACGGCCAAGAGACCCAGTACTTC

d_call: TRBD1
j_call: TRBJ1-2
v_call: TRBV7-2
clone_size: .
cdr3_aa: CASSSGQGVVGYTF
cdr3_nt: TGTGCCAGCAGTTCGGGACAGGGGGTCGTTGGCTACACCTTC

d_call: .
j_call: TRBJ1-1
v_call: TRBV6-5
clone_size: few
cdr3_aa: CASSYSGGTEAFF
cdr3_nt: TGTGCCAGCAGTTACTCAGGGGGCACTGAAGCTTTCTTT

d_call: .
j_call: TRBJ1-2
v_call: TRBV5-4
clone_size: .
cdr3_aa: CANQVTGKRANYGYTF
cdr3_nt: TGTGCCAACCAAGTAACAGGGAAGAGGGCTAACTATGGCTACACCTTC

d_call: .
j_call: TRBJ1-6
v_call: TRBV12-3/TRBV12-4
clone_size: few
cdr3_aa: CASSLYRDGSPLHF
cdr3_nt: TGTGCCAGCAGTTTGTACAGGGACGGTTCACCCCTCCACTTT

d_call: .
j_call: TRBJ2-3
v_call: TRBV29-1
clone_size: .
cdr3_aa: CSLRGVGLQDTQYF
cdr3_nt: TGCAGCCTCCGAGGCGTAGGGTTGCAAGATACGCAGTATTTT

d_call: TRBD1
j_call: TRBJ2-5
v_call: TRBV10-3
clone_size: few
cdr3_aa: CAISDPQTGGVRETQYF
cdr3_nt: TGTGCCATCAGTGACCCCCAGACAGGGGGCGTGAGGGAGACCCAGTACTTC

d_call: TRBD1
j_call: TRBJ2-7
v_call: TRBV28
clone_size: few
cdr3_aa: CASIPSRTGGEQYF
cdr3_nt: TGTGCCAGCATCCCCTCGAGGACAGGGGGCGAGCAGTACTTC

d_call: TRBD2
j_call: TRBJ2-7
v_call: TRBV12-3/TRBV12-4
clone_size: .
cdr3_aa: CASSSIAGASYEQYF
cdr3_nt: TGTGCCAGCAGCTCAATAGCGGGGGCCTCCTACGAGCAGTACTTC

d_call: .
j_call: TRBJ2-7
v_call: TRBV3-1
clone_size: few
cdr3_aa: CASRGGVGPYEQYF
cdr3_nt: TGTGCCAGCAGGGGCGGGGTAGGACCCTACGAGCAGTACTTC

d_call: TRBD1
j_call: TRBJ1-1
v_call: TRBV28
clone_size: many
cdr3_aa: CASSLGQGAEAFF
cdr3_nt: TGTGCCAGCAGTTTAGGGCAGGGGGCTGAAGCTTTCTTT

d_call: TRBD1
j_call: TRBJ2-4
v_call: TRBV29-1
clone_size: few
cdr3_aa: CSVSLFFRGLLSKNIQYF
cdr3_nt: TGCAGCGTCTCCCTCTTTTTCAGGGGGCTTCTGTCCAAAAACATTCAGTACTTC

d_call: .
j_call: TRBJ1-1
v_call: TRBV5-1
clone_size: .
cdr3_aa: CASSSGREGWNTEAFF
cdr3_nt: TGCGCCAGCAGCTCTGGTAGGGAAGGGTGGAACACTGAAGCTTTCTTT

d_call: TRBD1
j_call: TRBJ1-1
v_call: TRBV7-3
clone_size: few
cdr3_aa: CASSPTGVGEAFF
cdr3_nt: TGTGCCAGCAGCCCCACAGGGGTGGGTGAAGCTTTCTTT

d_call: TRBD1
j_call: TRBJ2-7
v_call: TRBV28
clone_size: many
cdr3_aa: CASSPPDRVEQYF
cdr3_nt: TGTGCCAGCAGTCCACCGGACAGGGTCGAGCAGTACTTC

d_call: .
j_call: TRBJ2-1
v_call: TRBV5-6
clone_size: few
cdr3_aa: CASSPGGGVRYNEQFF
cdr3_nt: TGTGCCAGCAGCCCCGGGGGCGGGGTTAGGTACAATGAGCAGTTCTTC

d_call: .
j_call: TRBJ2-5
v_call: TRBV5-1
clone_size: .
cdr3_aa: CASSLAQEGTQYF
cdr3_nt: TGCGCCAGCAGCTTGGCCCAGGAGGGGACCCAGTACTTC

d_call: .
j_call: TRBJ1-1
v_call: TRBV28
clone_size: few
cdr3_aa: CASSSPVNTEAFF
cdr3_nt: TGTGCCAGCAGTTCCCCGGTGAACACTGAAGCTTTCTTT

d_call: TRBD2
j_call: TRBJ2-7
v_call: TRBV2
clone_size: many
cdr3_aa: CASREAGGPYEQYF
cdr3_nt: TGTGCCAGCAGGGAAGCGGGAGGGCCCTACGAGCAGTACTTC

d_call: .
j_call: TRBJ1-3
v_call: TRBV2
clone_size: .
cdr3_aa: CASTKGEAGSGNTIYF
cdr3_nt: TGTGCCAGCACCAAAGGCGAGGCTGGTTCTGGAAACACCATATATTTT

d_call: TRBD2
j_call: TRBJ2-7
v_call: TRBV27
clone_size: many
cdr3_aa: CASSASGTSPLEQYF
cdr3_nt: TGTGCCAGCAGTGCTAGCGGGACCTCCCCACTTGAGCAGTACTTC

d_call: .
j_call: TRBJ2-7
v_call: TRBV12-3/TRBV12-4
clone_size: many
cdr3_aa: CASSFDRSYEQYF
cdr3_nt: TGTGCCAGCAGTTTCGACCGCTCCTACGAGCAGTACTTC